The rows below give T cell receptor beta chains drawn from one sample of a study of T cells in Graves' hyperthyroidism and ophthalmopathy. MiXCR, applied by TCRdb to the multiplex PCR reads, yields one record per CDR3 protein. The repertoire consists of about 640,000 distinct CDR3 sequences, with less than 25% occurring once and the leading ten covering roughly a third. The sequenced sample consisted of blood. Every receptor here comes from a man between 25 and 39 years old with Graves' ophthalmopathy. CDR3s include the opening cysteine and the closing phenylalanine or tryptophan. D genes are given only for firm matches. Only some rows state a clone size, as once, few, many or a class for expanded clones.

clone size: -
CDR3 length: 13
D gene: TRBD1
J gene: TRBJ2-2
V gene: TRBV2
CDR3 protein: CASSTGDTGELFF
CDR3 DNA: TGTGCCAGCAGTACAGGGGACACCGGGGAGCTGTTTTTT

clone size: -
CDR3 length: 14
D gene: TRBD2
J gene: TRBJ2-1
V gene: TRBV10-3
CDR3 protein: CAISYAGGYNEQFF
CDR3 DNA: TGTGCCATCAGTTACGCGGGAGGGTACAATGAGCAGTTCTTC

clone size: many
CDR3 length: 16
D gene: TRBD2
J gene: TRBJ2-3
V gene: TRBV28
CDR3 protein: CASSVPASGTVDTQYF
CDR3 DNA: TGTGCCAGCAGCGTTCCGGCTAGCGGGACGGTAGATACGCAGTATTTT

clone size: few
CDR3 length: 17
D gene: -
J gene: TRBJ1-5
V gene: TRBV20-1
CDR3 protein: CSAPWGSATGHNQPQHF
CDR3 DNA: TGCAGTGCGCCCTGGGGGTCGGCAACTGGGCACAATCAGCCCCAGCATTTT

clone size: few
CDR3 length: 16
D gene: TRBD2
J gene: TRBJ2-1
V gene: TRBV4-3
CDR3 protein: CASSHMGTSGRNEQFF
CDR3 DNA: TGCGCCAGCAGCCATATGGGGACTAGCGGGAGGAATGAGCAGTTCTTC

clone size: few
CDR3 length: 15
D gene: -
J gene: TRBJ2-7
V gene: TRBV11-2
CDR3 protein: CASSPGERRSYEQYF
CDR3 DNA: TGTGCCAGCAGCCCCGGGGAGCGTCGATCCTACGAGCAGTACTTC

clone size: -
CDR3 length: 16
D gene: TRBD1
J gene: TRBJ2-6
V gene: TRBV27
CDR3 protein: CASSLRGQILDNVLTF
CDR3 DNA: TGTGCCAGCAGTTTACGGGGACAGATATTGGACAACGTCCTGACTTTC

clone size: many
CDR3 length: 17
D gene: -
J gene: TRBJ2-1
V gene: TRBV7-3
CDR3 protein: CASSLMSGGYKYNEQFF
CDR3 DNA: TGTGCCAGCAGCTTAATGTCTGGAGGGTACAAGTACAATGAGCAGTTCTTC

clone size: many
CDR3 length: 12
D gene: -
J gene: TRBJ2-3
V gene: TRBV20-1
CDR3 protein: CSATDTVDTQYF
CDR3 DNA: TGCAGTGCTACAGACACCGTAGATACGCAGTATTTT

clone size: -
CDR3 length: 15
D gene: -
J gene: TRBJ1-5
V gene: TRBV20-1
CDR3 protein: CSARDPGFSNQPQHF
CDR3 DNA: TGCAGTGCTAGAGATCCGGGGTTTAGCAATCAGCCCCAGCATTTT

clone size: -
CDR3 length: 15
D gene: -
J gene: TRBJ2-2
V gene: TRBV24-1
CDR3 protein: CATSDWGLNTGELFF
CDR3 DNA: TGTGCCACCAGTGATTGGGGTCTGAACACCGGGGAGCTGTTTTTT

clone size: many
CDR3 length: 12
D gene: -
J gene: TRBJ2-1
V gene: TRBV3-1
CDR3 protein: CASSQLYNEQFF
CDR3 DNA: TGTGCCAGCAGCCAGTTATACAATGAGCAGTTCTTC

clone size: -
CDR3 length: 16
D gene: -
J gene: TRBJ1-3
V gene: TRBV20-1
CDR3 protein: CSARDLKASSGNTIYF
CDR3 DNA: TGCAGTGCTAGAGATCTAAAGGCCAGCTCTGGAAACACCATATATTTT